A selection of T cell receptor beta chains follows, all from one sample in a study of human T cells and chemical hapten exposure. One entry per CDR3 protein, called by TCRdb with MiXCR from the RACE reads. This sample has fewer than 65,000 distinct CDR3 sequences, with around 9.4% found just once. The specimen comprised whole blood, sampled in connection with sensitization to the hapten diphenylcyclopropenone (DPC). The receptors come from a woman between 40 and 50 years old with alopecia areata. Some clones in this sample may be carry-over from other donors' samples. Both conserved end residues are part of each CDR3. A D gene is named only where the DNA matches it firmly. Size is omitted from some rows. Given values are once, few, many or a class for expanded clones.

v_call: TRBV11-1; j_call: TRBJ1-1; clone_size: many; d_call: -; cdr3_nt: TGTGCCAGCAGCCTACCAACTTGGGGGACTGAAGCTTTCTTT; cdr3_aa: CASSLPTWGTEAFF
v_call: TRBV7-3; j_call: TRBJ1-1; clone_size: many; d_call: -; cdr3_nt: TGTGCCAGCAGCTTAGGGACGACCACTGAAGCTTTCTTT; cdr3_aa: CASSLGTTTEAFF
v_call: TRBV11-2; j_call: TRBJ1-1; clone_size: many; d_call: -; cdr3_nt: TGTGCCAGCAGCCCTGTACTGGACACTGAAGCTTTCTTT; cdr3_aa: CASSPVLDTEAFF
v_call: TRBV29-1; j_call: TRBJ1-1; clone_size: many; d_call: TRBD1; cdr3_nt: TGCAGCGGACAGGGGATCTACTCTGAAGCTTTCTTT; cdr3_aa: CSGQGIYSEAFF
v_call: TRBV7-9; j_call: TRBJ2-3; clone_size: -; d_call: TRBD2; cdr3_nt: TGTGCCAGCAGCTTCGTGCGGGGGGTAGATACGCAGTATTTT; cdr3_aa: CASSFVRGVDTQYF
v_call: TRBV10-3; j_call: TRBJ1-5; clone_size: many; d_call: -; cdr3_nt: TGTGCCATCAGTGAGTCTAAGGCAGTCCCAGGGCCCCAGCATTTT; cdr3_aa: CAISESKAVPGPQHF
v_call: TRBV20-1; j_call: TRBJ2-7; clone_size: -; d_call: TRBD1; cdr3_nt: TGCAGTGCTCGCGGACCGGGACAGGGGATTTACGAGCAGTACTTC; cdr3_aa: CSARGPGQGIYEQYF
v_call: TRBV6-2/TRBV6-3; j_call: TRBJ2-7; clone_size: many; d_call: -; cdr3_nt: TGTGCCAGCAGCCTAGCCGAAACCTACGAGCAGTACTTC; cdr3_aa: CASSLAETYEQYF
v_call: TRBV4-3; j_call: TRBJ1-1; clone_size: -; d_call: TRBD1; cdr3_nt: TGCGCCAGCAGCCTCAGACCCCAGGGGGCGGGCACTGAAGCTTTCTTT; cdr3_aa: CASSLRPQGAGTEAFF
v_call: TRBV20-1; j_call: TRBJ1-1; clone_size: many; d_call: TRBD1; cdr3_nt: TGCAGTGCTGGCAGGGGGCACACTGAAGCTTTCTTT; cdr3_aa: CSAGRGHTEAFF
v_call: TRBV5-1; j_call: TRBJ2-3; clone_size: few; d_call: TRBD2; cdr3_nt: TGCGCCAGCAGCCGTGACCCTTCGTCTAGCGGGGGGGCCGGGACGCAGTATTTT; cdr3_aa: CASSRDPSSSGGAGTQYF
v_call: TRBV9; j_call: TRBJ2-7; clone_size: -; d_call: -; cdr3_nt: TGTGCCAGCAGCATACAAAAGGGGAGGGAGCAGTACTTC; cdr3_aa: CASSIQKGREQYF
v_call: TRBV5-1; j_call: TRBJ2-7; clone_size: many; d_call: TRBD2; cdr3_nt: TGCGCCAGCAGCCCGGATCGTAGCGGGGGGAAAGAGCAGTACTTC; cdr3_aa: CASSPDRSGGKEQYF
v_call: TRBV7-3; j_call: TRBJ2-1; clone_size: -; d_call: -; cdr3_nt: TGTGCCAGCAGCTTAGGGCTAAACAATGAGCAGTTCTTC; cdr3_aa: CASSLGLNNEQFF
v_call: TRBV2; j_call: TRBJ1-1; clone_size: few; d_call: -; cdr3_nt: TGTGCCAGCAATTCAGGACAGACCTTTAACACTGAAGCTTTCTTT; cdr3_aa: CASNSGQTFNTEAFF
v_call: TRBV2; j_call: TRBJ2-7; clone_size: many; d_call: -; cdr3_nt: TGTGCCAGCAGAGTAGAAGGGAAGGGGAGCGAGCAGTACTTC; cdr3_aa: CASRVEGKGSEQYF
v_call: TRBV9; j_call: TRBJ1-2; clone_size: -; d_call: -; cdr3_nt: TGTGCCAGCAGCGTAGCCGGAGCAACGACTAACTATGTCTACACCTTC; cdr3_aa: CASSVAGATTNYVYTF
v_call: TRBV27; j_call: TRBJ2-3; clone_size: many; d_call: TRBD2; cdr3_nt: TGTGCCAGCAGATTAACTAGCGGGGGTTGGAGCACAGATACGCAGTATTTT; cdr3_aa: CASRLTSGGWSTDTQYF
v_call: TRBV6-1; j_call: TRBJ2-7; clone_size: many; d_call: TRBD2; cdr3_nt: TGTGCCAGTCGTCGCGGGGGGATTGGACCCTACGAGCAGTACTTC; cdr3_aa: CASRRGGIGPYEQYF
v_call: TRBV11-2; j_call: TRBJ2-3; clone_size: many; d_call: TRBD2; cdr3_nt: TGTGCCAGCAGCCCTGGGACTAGCGGGAGGCCAAGCACAGATACGCAGTATTTT; cdr3_aa: CASSPGTSGRPSTDTQYF
v_call: TRBV7-2; j_call: TRBJ2-5; clone_size: many; d_call: TRBD2; cdr3_nt: TGTGCCACCAAAAGCGGGGGCCCTGGCGGGGAGACCCAGTACTTC; cdr3_aa: CATKSGGPGGETQYF
v_call: TRBV4-1; j_call: TRBJ1-1; clone_size: large; d_call: -; cdr3_nt: TGCGCCAGCAGCCAAGATTCAAGGAACACTGAAGCTTTCTTT; cdr3_aa: CASSQDSRNTEAFF
v_call: TRBV21-1; j_call: TRBJ1-2; clone_size: -; d_call: -; cdr3_nt: TGTGCCAGCAGCATCCGGCCCTGGACAGGGGAAAATGGCTACACCTTC; cdr3_aa: CASSIRPWTGENGYTF
v_call: TRBV29-1; j_call: TRBJ2-2; clone_size: many; d_call: -; cdr3_nt: TGCAGCGTTGCAGAGGGGAGCACCGGGGAGCTGTTTTTT; cdr3_aa: CSVAEGSTGELFF
v_call: TRBV5-6; j_call: TRBJ2-7; clone_size: many; d_call: -; cdr3_nt: TGTGCCAGCAGCTTGGCTGGGCAGACCTACGAGCAGTACTTC; cdr3_aa: CASSLAGQTYEQYF
v_call: TRBV5-1; j_call: TRBJ2-3; clone_size: many; d_call: -; cdr3_nt: TGCGCCAGCAGCTTGGAGGCCGGGGGCGAAGAAGATACGCAGTATTTT; cdr3_aa: CASSLEAGGEEDTQYF
v_call: TRBV5-5; j_call: TRBJ2-1; clone_size: many; d_call: -; cdr3_nt: TGTGCCAGCAGCTTGCCCGGGGGGCCATACAATGAGCAGTTCTTC; cdr3_aa: CASSLPGGPYNEQFF
v_call: TRBV7-2; j_call: TRBJ1-4; clone_size: many; d_call: TRBD1; cdr3_nt: TGTGCCAGCAGTGGACAGGGAAGGAATGAAAAACTGTTTTTT; cdr3_aa: CASSGQGRNEKLFF
v_call: TRBV2; j_call: TRBJ2-2; clone_size: -; d_call: -; cdr3_nt: TGTGCCAGCACGGGGTACGGGGAGCTGTTTTTT; cdr3_aa: CASTGYGELFF
v_call: TRBV28; j_call: TRBJ1-6; clone_size: few; d_call: -; cdr3_nt: TGTGTCAGCAGCCAGGAAGGGGAGACTTCACCCCTCCACTTT; cdr3_aa: CVSSQEGETSPLHF
v_call: TRBV4-1; j_call: TRBJ1-2; clone_size: few; d_call: TRBD1; cdr3_nt: TGCGCCAGCAGCCAGAGGACAGGGTATGGCTACACCTTC; cdr3_aa: CASSQRTGYGYTF
v_call: TRBV29-1; j_call: TRBJ2-1; clone_size: many; d_call: -; cdr3_nt: TGCAGCGTTGAAGTCGAAACAACGGGGGCCGAACTCTACAATGAGCAGTTCTTC; cdr3_aa: CSVEVETTGAELYNEQFF
v_call: TRBV10-3; j_call: TRBJ2-2; clone_size: many; d_call: TRBD1; cdr3_nt: TGTGCCATCAGTGGGGGACAGGATCCCGGGGAGCTGTTTTTT; cdr3_aa: CAISGGQDPGELFF
v_call: TRBV5-1; j_call: TRBJ1-6; clone_size: -; d_call: TRBD1; cdr3_nt: TGCGCCAGCAGCCCAAGACAGGGGGACCCTTTTTCACCCCTCCACTTT; cdr3_aa: CASSPRQGDPFSPLHF
v_call: TRBV12-3/TRBV12-4; j_call: TRBJ2-1; clone_size: many; d_call: TRBD1; cdr3_nt: TGTGCCAGCAGGCCCGGGACAGATCCCTACAATGAGCAGTTCTTC; cdr3_aa: CASRPGTDPYNEQFF
v_call: TRBV7-2; j_call: TRBJ2-5; clone_size: few; d_call: -; cdr3_nt: TGTGCCAGCAGCTTACGGGGAAGGATGCTCGGAGAGACCCAGTACTTC; cdr3_aa: CASSLRGRMLGETQYF
v_call: TRBV7-2; j_call: TRBJ1-5; clone_size: many; d_call: -; cdr3_nt: TGTGCCAGCAGCTTGATCCGTAGCAATCAGCCCCAGCATTTT; cdr3_aa: CASSLIRSNQPQHF
v_call: TRBV5-1; j_call: TRBJ2-4; clone_size: -; d_call: -; cdr3_nt: TGCGCCAGCAGCTTGGGACAGATAAACATTCAGTACTTC; cdr3_aa: CASSLGQINIQYF
v_call: TRBV12-3/TRBV12-4; j_call: TRBJ2-1; clone_size: few; d_call: -; cdr3_nt: TGTGCCAGCAGCATCCATCAGGGCGAGCAGTTCTTC; cdr3_aa: CASSIHQGEQFF
v_call: TRBV4-2; j_call: TRBJ2-3; clone_size: many; d_call: TRBD2; cdr3_nt: TGTGCCAGCAGCCAAGGCGGGGGGGCCGAGGATACGCAGTATTTT; cdr3_aa: CASSQGGGAEDTQYF
v_call: TRBV29-1; j_call: TRBJ2-7; clone_size: -; d_call: -; cdr3_nt: TGCAGCGTTGTCTATGGGGTAGACGAGCAGTACTTC; cdr3_aa: CSVVYGVDEQYF
v_call: TRBV6-2/TRBV6-3; j_call: TRBJ2-3; clone_size: many; d_call: -; cdr3_nt: TGTGCCAGCAGTTACTCGTCCCCGGATACGCAGTATTTT; cdr3_aa: CASSYSSPDTQYF